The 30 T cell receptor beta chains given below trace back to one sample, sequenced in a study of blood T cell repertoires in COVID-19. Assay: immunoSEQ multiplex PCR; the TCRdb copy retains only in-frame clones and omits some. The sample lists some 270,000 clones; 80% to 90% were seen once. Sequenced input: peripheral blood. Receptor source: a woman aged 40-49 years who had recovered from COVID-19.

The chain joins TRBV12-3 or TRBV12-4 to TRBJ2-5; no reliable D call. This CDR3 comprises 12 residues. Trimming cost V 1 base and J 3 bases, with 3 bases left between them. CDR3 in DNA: TGTGCCAGCAGTTTAGACAAAGAGACCCAGTACTTC. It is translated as CASSLDKETQYF.

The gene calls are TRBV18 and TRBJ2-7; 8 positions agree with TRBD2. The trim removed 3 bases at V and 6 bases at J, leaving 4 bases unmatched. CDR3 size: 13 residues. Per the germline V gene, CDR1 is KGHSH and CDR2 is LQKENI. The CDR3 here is CASSPGLEGEQYV. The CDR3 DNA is TGTGCCAGCTCACCGGGACTAGAGGGCGAGCAGTACGTC.

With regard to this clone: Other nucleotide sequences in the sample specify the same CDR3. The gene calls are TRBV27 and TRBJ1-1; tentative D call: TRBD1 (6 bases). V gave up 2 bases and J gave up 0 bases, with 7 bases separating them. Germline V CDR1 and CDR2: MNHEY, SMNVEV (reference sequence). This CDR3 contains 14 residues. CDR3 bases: TGTGCCAGCAGTTTACAGGGGTTGAACACTGAAGCTTTCTTT. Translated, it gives CASSLQGLNTEAFF.

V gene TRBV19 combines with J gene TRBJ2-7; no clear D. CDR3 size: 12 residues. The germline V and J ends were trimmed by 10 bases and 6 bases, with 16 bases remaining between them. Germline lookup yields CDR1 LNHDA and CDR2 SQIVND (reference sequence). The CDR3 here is CATHPERCEQYV. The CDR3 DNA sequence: TGTGCCACCCACCCCGAGCGTTGCGAGCAGTACGTC.

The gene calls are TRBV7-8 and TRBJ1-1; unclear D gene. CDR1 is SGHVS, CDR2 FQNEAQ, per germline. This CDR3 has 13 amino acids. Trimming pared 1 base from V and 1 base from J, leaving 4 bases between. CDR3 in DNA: TGTGCCAGCAGCTTAGACAAGAACACTGAAGCTTTCTTT. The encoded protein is CASSLDKNTEAFF.

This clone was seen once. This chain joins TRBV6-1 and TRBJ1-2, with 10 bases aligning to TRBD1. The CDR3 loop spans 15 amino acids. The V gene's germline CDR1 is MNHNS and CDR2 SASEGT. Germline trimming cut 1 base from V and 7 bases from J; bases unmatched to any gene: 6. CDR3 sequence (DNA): TGTGCCAGCAGTGAAGAAGTGAGGACAGGGGGTGGCTACACCTTC. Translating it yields CASSEEVRTGGGYTF.

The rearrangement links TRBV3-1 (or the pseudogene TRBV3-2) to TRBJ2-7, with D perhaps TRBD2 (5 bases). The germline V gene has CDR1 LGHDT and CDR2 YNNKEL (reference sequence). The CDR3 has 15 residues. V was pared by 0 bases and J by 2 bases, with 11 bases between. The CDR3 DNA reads TGTGCCAGCAGCCAAGATTTCGGGGTTCCCTACGAGCAGTACGTC. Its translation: CASSQDFGVPYEQYV.

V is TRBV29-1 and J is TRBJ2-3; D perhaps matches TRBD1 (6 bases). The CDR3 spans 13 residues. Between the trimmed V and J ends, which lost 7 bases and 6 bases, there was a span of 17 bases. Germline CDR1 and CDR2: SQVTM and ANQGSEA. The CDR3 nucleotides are TGCAGCGCCGATCCCGGACAGTCGGATACGCAGTATTTT. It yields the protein CSADPGQSDTQYF.

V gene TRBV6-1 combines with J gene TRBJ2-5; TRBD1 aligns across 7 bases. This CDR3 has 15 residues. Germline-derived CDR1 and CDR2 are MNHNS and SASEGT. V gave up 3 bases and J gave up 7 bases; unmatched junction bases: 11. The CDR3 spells CASSELKGAGATQYF. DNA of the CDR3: TGTGCCAGCAGTGAGTTGAAGGGGGCGGGCGCGACCCAGTACTTC.

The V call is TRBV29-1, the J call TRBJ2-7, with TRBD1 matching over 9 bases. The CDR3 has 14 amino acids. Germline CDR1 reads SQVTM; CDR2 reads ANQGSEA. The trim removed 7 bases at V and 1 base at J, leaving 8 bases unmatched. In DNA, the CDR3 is TGCAGCGGACCGGGACAGGGAAAATCCTACGAGCAGTACGTC. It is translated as CSGPGQGKSYEQYV.

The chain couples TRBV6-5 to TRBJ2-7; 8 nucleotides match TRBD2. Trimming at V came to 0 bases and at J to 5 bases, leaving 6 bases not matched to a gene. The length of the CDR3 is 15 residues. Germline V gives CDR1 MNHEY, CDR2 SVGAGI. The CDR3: CASSYSSAGVHEQYV. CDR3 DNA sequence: TGTGCCAGCAGTTACTCGTCAGCGGGAGTTCACGAGCAGTACGTC.

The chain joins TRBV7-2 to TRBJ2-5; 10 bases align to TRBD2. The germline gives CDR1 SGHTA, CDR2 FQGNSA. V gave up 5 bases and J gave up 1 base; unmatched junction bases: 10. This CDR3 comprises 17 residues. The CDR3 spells CASSQRGSGRAQETQYF. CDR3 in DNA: TGTGCCAGCAGCCAACGGGGCAGCGGGAGGGCCCAAGAGACCCAGTACTTC.

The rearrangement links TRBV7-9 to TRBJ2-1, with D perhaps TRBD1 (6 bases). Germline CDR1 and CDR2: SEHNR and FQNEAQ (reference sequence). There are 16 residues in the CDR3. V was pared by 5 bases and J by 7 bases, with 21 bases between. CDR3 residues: CASSPTGHPRANEQFF. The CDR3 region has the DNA TGTGCCAGCAGCCCGACGGGACATCCGAGGGCGAATGAGCAGTTCTTC. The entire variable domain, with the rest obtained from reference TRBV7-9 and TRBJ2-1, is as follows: DTGVSQNPRHKITKRGQNVTFRCDPISEHNRLYWYRQTLGQGPEFLTYFQNEAQLEKSRLLSDRFSAERPKGSFSTLEIQRTEQGDSAMYLCASSPTGHPRANEQFFGPGTRLTVL.

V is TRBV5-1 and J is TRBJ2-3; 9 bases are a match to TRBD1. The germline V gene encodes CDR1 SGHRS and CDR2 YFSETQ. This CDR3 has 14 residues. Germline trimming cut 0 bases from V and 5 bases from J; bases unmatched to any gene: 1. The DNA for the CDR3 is TGCGCCAGCAGCTTGGCGGGACAGGGAGATACGCAGTATTTT. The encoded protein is CASSLAGQGDTQYF.

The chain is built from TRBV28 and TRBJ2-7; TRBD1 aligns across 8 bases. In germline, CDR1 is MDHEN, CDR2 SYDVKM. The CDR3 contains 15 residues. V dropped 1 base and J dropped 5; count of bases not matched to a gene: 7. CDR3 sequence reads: CASSLSFRGLNEQYF. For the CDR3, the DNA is TGTGCCAGCAGTTTATCGTTCAGGGGGCTTAACGAGCAGTACTTC.

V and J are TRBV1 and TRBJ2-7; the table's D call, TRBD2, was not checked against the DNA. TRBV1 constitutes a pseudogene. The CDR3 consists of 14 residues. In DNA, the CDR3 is TGCACCCACTGTAGCGGGAAAGTAAACTACGAGCAGTACGTC. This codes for CTHCSGKVNYEQYV.

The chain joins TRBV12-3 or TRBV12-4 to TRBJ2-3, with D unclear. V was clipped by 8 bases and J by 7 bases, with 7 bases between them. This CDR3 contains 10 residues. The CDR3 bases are TGTGCCAGCGGCCTCCATACGCAGTATTTT. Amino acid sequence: CASGLHTQYF.

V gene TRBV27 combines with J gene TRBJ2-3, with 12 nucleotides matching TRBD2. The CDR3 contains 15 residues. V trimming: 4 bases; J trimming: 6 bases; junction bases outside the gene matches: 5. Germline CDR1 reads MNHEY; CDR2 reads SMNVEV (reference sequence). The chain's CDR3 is CASSSTGLAGDTQYF. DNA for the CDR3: TGTGCCAGCAGTTCAACGGGACTAGCGGGTGATACGCAGTATTTT.

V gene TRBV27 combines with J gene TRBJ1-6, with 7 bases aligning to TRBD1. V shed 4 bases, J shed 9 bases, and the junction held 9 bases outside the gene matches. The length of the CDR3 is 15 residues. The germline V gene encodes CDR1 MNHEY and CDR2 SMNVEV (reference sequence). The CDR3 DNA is TGTGCCAGCAGTTGGGCCACAGGGGCGATTTCACCCCTCCACTTT. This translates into CASSWATGAISPLHF.

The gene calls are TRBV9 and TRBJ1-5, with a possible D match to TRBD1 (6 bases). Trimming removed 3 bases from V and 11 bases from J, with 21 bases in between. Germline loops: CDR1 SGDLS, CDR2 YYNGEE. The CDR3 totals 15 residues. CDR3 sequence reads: CASSAGQFLLSAQHF. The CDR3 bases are TGTGCCAGCAGCGCAGGACAGTTTCTCCTTTCAGCCCAGCATTTT.

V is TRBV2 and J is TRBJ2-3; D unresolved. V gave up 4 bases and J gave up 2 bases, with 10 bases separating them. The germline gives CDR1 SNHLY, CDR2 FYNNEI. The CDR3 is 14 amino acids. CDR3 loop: CASSGVTDTDTQYF. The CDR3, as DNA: TGTGCCAGCAGTGGCGTTACAGACACAGATACGCAGTATTTT.

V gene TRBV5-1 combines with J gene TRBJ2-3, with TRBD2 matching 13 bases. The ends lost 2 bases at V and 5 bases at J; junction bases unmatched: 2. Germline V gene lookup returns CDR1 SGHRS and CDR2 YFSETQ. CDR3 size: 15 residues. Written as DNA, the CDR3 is TGCGCCAGCAGCTTACTAGCGGGAGGGCAAGATACGCAGTATTTT. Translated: CASSLLAGGQDTQYF. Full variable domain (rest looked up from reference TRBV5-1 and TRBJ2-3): KAGVTQTPRYLIKTRGQQVTLSCSPISGHRSVSWYQQTPGQGLQFLFEYFSETQRNKGNFPGRFSGRQFSNSRSEMNVSTLELGDSALYLCASSLLAGGQDTQYFGPGTRLTVL.

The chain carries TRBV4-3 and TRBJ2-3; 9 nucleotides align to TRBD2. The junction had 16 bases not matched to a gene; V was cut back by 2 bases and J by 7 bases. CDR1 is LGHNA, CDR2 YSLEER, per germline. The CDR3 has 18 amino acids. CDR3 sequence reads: CASSQFAGGAGAGNTQYF. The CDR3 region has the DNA TGCGCCAGCAGCCAATTCGCGGGGGGGGCGGGAGCTGGAAATACGCAGTATTTT.

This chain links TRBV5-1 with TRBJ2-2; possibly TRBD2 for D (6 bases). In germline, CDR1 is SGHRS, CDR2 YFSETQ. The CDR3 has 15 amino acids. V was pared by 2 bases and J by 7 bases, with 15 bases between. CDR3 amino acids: CASSFYGGGSGELFF. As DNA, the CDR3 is TGCGCCAGCAGCTTTTATGGGGGAGGAAGCGGGGAGCTGTTTTTT.

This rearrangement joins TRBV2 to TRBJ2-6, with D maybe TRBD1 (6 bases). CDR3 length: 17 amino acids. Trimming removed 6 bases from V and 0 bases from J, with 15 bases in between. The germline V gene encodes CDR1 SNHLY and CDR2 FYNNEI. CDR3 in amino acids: CASRNRVWLSGANVLTF. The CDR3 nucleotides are TGTGCCAGCAGGAACAGGGTCTGGCTCTCTGGGGCCAACGTCCTGACTTTC.

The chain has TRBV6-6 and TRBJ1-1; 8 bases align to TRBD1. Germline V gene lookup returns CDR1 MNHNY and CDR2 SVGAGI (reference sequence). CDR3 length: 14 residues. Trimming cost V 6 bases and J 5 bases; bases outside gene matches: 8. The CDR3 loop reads CASRSGGAGTEAFF. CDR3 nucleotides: TGTGCCAGCAGATCAGGGGGCGCTGGTACTGAAGCTTTCTTT.

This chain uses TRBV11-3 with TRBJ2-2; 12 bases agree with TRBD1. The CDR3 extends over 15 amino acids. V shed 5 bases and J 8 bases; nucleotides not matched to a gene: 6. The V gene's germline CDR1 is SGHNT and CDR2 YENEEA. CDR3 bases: TGTGCCAGCAGCATGGGACAGGGGGCTGGGGGGGAGCTGTTTTTT. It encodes CASSMGQGAGGELFF.

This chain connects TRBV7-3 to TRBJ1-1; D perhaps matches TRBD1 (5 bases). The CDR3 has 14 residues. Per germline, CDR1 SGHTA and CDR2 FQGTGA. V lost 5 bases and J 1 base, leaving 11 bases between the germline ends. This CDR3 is CASSLYGGNTEAFF. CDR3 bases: TGTGCCAGCAGCCTTTACGGGGGGAACACTGAAGCTTTCTTT.

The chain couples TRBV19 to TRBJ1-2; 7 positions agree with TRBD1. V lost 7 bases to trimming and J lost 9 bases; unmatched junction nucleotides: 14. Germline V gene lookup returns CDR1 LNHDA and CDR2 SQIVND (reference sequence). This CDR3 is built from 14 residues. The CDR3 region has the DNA TGTGCCAGTACGGCCTACAGGGGTTCGCGGAGCTACACCTTC. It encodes CASTAYRGSRSYTF. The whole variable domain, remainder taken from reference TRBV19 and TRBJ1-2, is DGGITQSPKYLFRKEGQNVTLSCEQNLNHDAMYWYRQDPGQGLRLIYYSQIVNDFQKGDIAEGYSVSREKKESFPLTVTSAQKNPTAFYLCASTAYRGSRSYTFGSGTRLTVV.

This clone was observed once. The CDR3 here is CASSPRTGGEQYV. The CDR3, as DNA: TGCGCCAGCAGCCCTCGGACAGGGGGTGAGCAGTACGTC. The V and J genes are TRBV5-1 and TRBJ2-7; 10 nucleotides align to TRBD1. The germline CDR1 and CDR2 sequences are SGHRS and YFSETQ. The junction had 5 bases not matched to a gene; V was cut back by 4 bases and J by 7 bases. This CDR3 has 13 residues.